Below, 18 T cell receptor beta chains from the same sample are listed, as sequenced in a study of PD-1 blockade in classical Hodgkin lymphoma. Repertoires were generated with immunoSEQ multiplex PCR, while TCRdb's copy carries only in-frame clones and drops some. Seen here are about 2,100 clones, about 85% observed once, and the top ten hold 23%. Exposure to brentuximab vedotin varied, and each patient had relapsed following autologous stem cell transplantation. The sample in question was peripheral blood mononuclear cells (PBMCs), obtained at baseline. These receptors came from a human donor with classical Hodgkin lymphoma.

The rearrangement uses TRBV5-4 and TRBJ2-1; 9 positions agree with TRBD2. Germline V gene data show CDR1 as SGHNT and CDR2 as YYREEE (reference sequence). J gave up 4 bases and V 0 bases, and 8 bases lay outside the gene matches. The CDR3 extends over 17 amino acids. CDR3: CASSLGPGLATYNEQFF. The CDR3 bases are TGTGCCAGCAGCTTGGGCCCGGGACTAGCCACATACAATGAGCAGTTCTTC.

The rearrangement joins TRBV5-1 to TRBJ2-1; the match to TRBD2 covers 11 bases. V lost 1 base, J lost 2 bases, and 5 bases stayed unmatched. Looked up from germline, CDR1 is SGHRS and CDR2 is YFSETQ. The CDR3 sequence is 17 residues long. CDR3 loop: CASSLRGLADTYNEQFF. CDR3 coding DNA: TGCGCCAGCAGCTTGAGGGGACTAGCGGACACCTACAATGAGCAGTTCTTC.

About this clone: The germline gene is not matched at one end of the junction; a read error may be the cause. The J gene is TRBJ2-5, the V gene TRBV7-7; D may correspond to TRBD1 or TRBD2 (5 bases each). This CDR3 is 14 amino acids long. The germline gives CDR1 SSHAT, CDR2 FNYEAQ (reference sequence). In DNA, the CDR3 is TGTGCTAGCAGCGGACAAAGCCCCGCTGGGACCCAGTACTTC. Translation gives CASSGQSPAGTQYF.

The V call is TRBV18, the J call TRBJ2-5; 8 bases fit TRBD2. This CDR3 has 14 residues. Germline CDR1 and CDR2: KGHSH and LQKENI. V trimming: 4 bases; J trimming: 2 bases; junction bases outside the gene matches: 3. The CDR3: CASSRTSLQETQYF. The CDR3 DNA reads TGTGCCAGCTCACGGACTAGCCTTCAAGAGACCCAGTACTTC.

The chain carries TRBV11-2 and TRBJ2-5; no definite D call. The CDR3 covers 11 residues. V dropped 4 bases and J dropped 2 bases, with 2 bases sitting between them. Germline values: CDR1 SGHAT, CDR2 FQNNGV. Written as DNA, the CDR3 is TGTGCCAGCAGCTCACAAGAGACCCAGTACTTC. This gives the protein CASSSQETQYF.

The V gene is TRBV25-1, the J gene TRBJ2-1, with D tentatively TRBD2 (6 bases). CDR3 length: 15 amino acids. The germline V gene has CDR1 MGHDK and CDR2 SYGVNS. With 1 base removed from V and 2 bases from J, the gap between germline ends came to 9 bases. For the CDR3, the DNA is TGTGCCAGCAGTGAATTCGGGGGAACCTACAATGAGCAGTTCTTC. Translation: CASSEFGGTYNEQFF.

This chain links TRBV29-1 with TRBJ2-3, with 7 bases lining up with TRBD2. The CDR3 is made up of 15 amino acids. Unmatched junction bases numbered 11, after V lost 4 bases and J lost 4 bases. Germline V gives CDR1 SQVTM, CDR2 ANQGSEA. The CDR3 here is CSVGGRIPPADTQYF. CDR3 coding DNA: TGCAGCGTTGGCGGGAGAATCCCCCCCGCAGATACGCAGTATTTT.

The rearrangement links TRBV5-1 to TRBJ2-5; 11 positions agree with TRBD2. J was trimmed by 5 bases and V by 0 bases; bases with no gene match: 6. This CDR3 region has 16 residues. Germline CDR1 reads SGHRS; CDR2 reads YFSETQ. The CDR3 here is CASSLGLAGGLETQYF. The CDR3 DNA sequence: TGCGCCAGCAGCTTGGGTCTAGCGGGGGGCCTGGAGACCCAGTACTTC.

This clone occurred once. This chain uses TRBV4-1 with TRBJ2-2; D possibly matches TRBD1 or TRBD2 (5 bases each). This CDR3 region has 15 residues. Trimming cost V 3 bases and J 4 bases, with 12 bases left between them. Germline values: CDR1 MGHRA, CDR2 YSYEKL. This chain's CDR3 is CASSQGPGGTGELFF. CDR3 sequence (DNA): TGCGCCAGCAGCCAGGGGCCTGGGGGCACCGGGGAGCTGTTTTTT.

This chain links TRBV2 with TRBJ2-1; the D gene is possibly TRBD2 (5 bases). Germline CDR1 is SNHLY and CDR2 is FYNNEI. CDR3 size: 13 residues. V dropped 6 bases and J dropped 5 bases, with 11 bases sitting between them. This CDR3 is CASRPGTHNEQFF. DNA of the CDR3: TGTGCCAGCAGGCCGGGAACCCACAATGAGCAGTTCTTC.

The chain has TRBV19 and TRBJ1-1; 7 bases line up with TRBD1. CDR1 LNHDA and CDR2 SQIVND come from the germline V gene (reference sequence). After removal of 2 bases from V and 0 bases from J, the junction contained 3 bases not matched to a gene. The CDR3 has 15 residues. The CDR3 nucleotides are TGTGCCAGTAGTATACAACAGGGGATGAACACTGAAGCTTTCTTT. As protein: CASSIQQGMNTEAFF.

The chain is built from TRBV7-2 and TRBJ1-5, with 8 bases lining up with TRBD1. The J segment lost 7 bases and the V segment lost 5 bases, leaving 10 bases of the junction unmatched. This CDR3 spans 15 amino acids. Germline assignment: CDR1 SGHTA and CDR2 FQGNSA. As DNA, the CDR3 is TGTGCCAGCAGCATCGACCAGGGGGCTCGGCAGCCCCAGCATTTT. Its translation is CASSIDQGARQPQHF.

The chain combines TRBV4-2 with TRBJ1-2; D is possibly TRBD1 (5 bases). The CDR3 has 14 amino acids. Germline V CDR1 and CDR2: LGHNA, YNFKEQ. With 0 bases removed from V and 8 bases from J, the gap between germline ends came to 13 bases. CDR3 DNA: TGTGCCAGCAGCCAAGATCAAGGGGTAGCCGGCTACACCTTC. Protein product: CASSQDQGVAGYTF.

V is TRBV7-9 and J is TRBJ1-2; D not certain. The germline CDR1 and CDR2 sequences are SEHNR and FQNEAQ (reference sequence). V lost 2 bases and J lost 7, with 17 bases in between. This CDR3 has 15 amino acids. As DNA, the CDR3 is TGTGCCAGCAGCTTACAAGGAGACCCTTGGAGTGGCTACACCTTC. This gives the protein CASSLQGDPWSGYTF.

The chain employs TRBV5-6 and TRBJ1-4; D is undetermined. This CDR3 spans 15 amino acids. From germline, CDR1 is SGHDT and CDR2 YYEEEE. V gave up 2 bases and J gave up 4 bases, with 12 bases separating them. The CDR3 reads CASSFGPGSNEKLFF. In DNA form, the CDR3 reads TGTGCCAGCAGCTTCGGTCCGGGTAGTAATGAAAAACTGTTTTTT.

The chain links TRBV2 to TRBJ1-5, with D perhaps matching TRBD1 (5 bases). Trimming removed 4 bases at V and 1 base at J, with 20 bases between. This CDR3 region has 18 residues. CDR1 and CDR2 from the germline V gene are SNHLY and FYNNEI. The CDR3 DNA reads TGTGCCAGCAGTGGGGGGGGAGGCTCTGATCGGAGCAATCAGCCCCAGCATTTT. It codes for CASSGGGGSDRSNQPQHF. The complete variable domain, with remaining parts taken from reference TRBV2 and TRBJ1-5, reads EPEVTQTPSHQVTQMGQEVILRCVPISNHLYFYWYRQILGQKVEFLVSFYNNEISEKSEIFDDQFSVERPDGSNFTLKIRSTKLEDSAMYFCASSGGGGSDRSNQPQHFGDGTRLSIL.

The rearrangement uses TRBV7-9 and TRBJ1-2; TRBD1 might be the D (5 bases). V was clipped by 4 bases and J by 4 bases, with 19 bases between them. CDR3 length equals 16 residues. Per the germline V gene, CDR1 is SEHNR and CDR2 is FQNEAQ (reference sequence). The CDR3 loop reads CASSSPQGAETYGYTF. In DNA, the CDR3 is TGTGCCAGCAGCTCCCCCCAAGGGGCAGAAACCTATGGCTACACCTTC.

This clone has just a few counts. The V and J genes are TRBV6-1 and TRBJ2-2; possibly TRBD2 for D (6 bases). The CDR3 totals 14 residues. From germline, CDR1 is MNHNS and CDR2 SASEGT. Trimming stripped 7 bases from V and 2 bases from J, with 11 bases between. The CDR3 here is CASTGLLNTGELFF. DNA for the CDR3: TGTGCCAGCACGGGACTGCTCAACACCGGGGAGCTGTTTTTT.